Listed below are T cell receptor beta chains from one sample, sequenced in a study of identical twins. TCRdb recomputed calls from the 5' RACE reads with MiXCR, one row per CDR3 protein. The sample records hundreds of thousands of distinct CDR3 sequences, approximately 20% being singletons. This sample was shared with a second study, whose subject was yellow fever vaccine responses in identical twins.

The specimen was CD4+ T cells sorted from blood. The receptors were sampled from a woman aged 18-35 years in good health. Both conserved end residues are part of each CDR3. D genes are given only for firm matches.

>TRBV9|TRBJ2-7|TRBD2
CASSVAALAGSYEQYF
>TRBV12-3/TRBV12-4|TRBJ2-1|NA
CASSFSSGYYNEQFF
>TRBV20-1|TRBJ1-1|NA
CSASQRNTEAFF
>TRBV6-6|TRBJ2-7|NA
CASSYDYTYEQYF
>TRBV12-3/TRBV12-4|TRBJ2-7|TRBD2
CASSPVAGSLGYEQYF
>TRBV25-1|TRBJ2-1|TRBD2
CASMLAGGLEQFF
>TRBV6-1|TRBJ2-7|NA
CASSKGPLGPVREQYF
>TRBV4-1|TRBJ2-5|NA
CASSQDPPGVLRETQYF
>TRBV11-2|TRBJ2-2|TRBD2
CASSLRGLAGAGELFF
>TRBV7-2|TRBJ2-1|TRBD2
CASSLGSGGHNEQFF
>TRBV18|TRBJ2-5|NA
CASSPPVSQGQETQYF
>TRBV12-3/TRBV12-4|TRBJ1-2|NA
CASSTRNLYGYTF
>TRBV24-1|TRBJ1-4|NA
CATKVEEKLFF
>TRBV5-1|TRBJ2-1|TRBD2
CASSAGRPRLAGVGEQFF
>TRBV5-1|TRBJ1-2|TRBD1
CASSTGTGGFFYYGYTF
>TRBV6-1|TRBJ2-2|TRBD1
CASRQTDRGLNTGELFF
>TRBV2|TRBJ2-1|NA
CASSKETGGANNEQFF